This T cell receptor beta chain was found in a study of technical replicates of blood from several donors (dated by TCRdb to about 2017). The germline V gene provides CDR1 SGHRS and CDR2 YFSETQ. After removal of 4 bases from V and 8 bases from J, the junction retains 4 bases not matched to a gene. From the cysteine through the phenylalanine, the CDR3 covers 12 amino acids. CDR3 DNA only is kept here, 36 bases in frame from base 1. The protocol used for the library was the immunoSEQ multiplex PCR assay. This immuneACCESS table, as held by TCRdb, lists in-frame sequences with V and J called but not all clones. Of the missing ones, under half trace to an unresolved V gene in checked studies; the others have no known cause. The sample table shows 72,000 or so clones, and roughly 94% are seen once. Over 0.35% of the sample comes from the top ten. In the case of this clone: The antigen this receptor binds is unknown. No quality values exist for individual bases; no much larger clone is one base distant.

Recombination connected TRBV5-1 to TRBJ2-7; 9 nucleotides in the junction match TRBD1. The source is a human donor in good health. What was sequenced was T cells isolated from PBMCs. The sequenced DNA is TGCGCCAGCAGCCAGGGGACAGGGCAGCAGTACTTC. Translated, this is CASSQGTGQQYF.